The 29 T cell receptor beta chains below all came from one sample that was sequenced in a study of cytomegalovirus exposure and HLA in healthy donors. The PCR contained 60 Vbeta and 13 Jbeta primers. Here immunoSEQ multiplex PCR was the method, and the copy in TCRdb shows in-frame clones only, minus some. The data contain 150,000 to 200,000 clones, over 65% of them seen just once; the ten biggest clones take up approximately 2.5%. Material for sequencing was PBMCs. All receptors derive from a man aged 55-75 years in good health and CMV-seronegative.

V and J are TRBV11-1 and TRBJ1-1; no clear D gene. V was cut by 2 bases and J by 1 base, with 5 bases left in between. The CDR3 consists of 13 residues. The germline V gene encodes CDR1 SGHAT and CDR2 FQDESV (reference sequence). The CDR3 protein is CASSLPGNTEAFF. The CDR3 DNA reads TGTGCCAGCAGCTTACCGGGGAACACTGAAGCTTTCTTT.

V and J are TRBV10-1 and TRBJ1-2, with D perhaps matching TRBD1 (6 bases). V dropped 6 bases and J dropped 8 bases, with 16 bases sitting between them. This CDR3 has 13 residues. Germline V gives CDR1 WNHNN, CDR2 SYGVQD (reference sequence). CDR3 residues: CASRGEGVRGYTF. CDR3 coding DNA: TGCGCCAGCAGGGGGGAGGGGGTGAGAGGCTACACCTTC.

The chain couples TRBV9 to TRBJ2-3, with 9 bases aligning to TRBD2. Per the germline V gene, CDR1 is SGDLS and CDR2 is YYNGEE. The CDR3 covers 14 residues. Losses at the gene ends were 3 bases for V and 5 bases for J; bases not matched to a gene: 4. The CDR3 here is CASSDSGGQDTQYF. As DNA, the CDR3 is TGTGCCAGCAGCGATAGCGGGGGTCAAGATACGCAGTATTTT. The full variable domain, its missing parts supplied by reference TRBV9 and TRBJ2-3, is DSGVTQTPKHLITATGQRVTLRCSPRSGDLSVYWYQQSLDQGLQFLIQYYNGEERAKGNILERFSAQQFPDLHSELNLSSLELGDSALYFCASSDSGGQDTQYFGPGTRLTVL.

The chain employs TRBV5-6 and TRBJ2-1; 9 bases align to TRBD2. The CDR3 sequence is 17 residues long. Germline assignment: CDR1 SGHDT and CDR2 YYEEEE. The V segment lost 1 base and the J segment 0 bases; nucleotides outside the gene matches: 5. The DNA for the CDR3 is TGTGCCAGCAGCTTGCGTGCTAGCGGGATCTCCTACAATGAGCAGTTCTTC. This gives the protein CASSLRASGISYNEQFF.

The V gene is TRBV28, the J gene TRBJ2-7, with TRBD1 as a possible D gene (6 bases). V was trimmed by 5 bases and J by 2 bases, leaving 13 bases between them. The CDR3 extends over 14 amino acids. CDR1 MDHEN and CDR2 SYDVKM come from the germline V gene. The CDR3 sequence is CASSPGTPTYEQYF. In DNA, the CDR3 is TGTGCCAGCAGTCCCGGGACACCAACCTACGAGCAGTACTTC.

This clone was detected once. The rearrangement links TRBV2 to TRBJ2-7; possibly TRBD2 for D (6 bases). The V end was cut by 7 bases, the J end by 7 bases, with 17 bases between. Germline CDR1 reads SNHLY; CDR2 reads FYNNEI. The CDR3 runs 13 residues. The CDR3 protein is CASTLGGTGEQYF. CDR3 sequence (DNA): TGTGCCAGCACCTTAGGAGGGACCGGGGAGCAGTACTTC.

The chain recombines TRBV7-6 with TRBJ1-2; D unclear. V lost 5 bases to trimming and J lost 3 bases, with 10 bases between them. Germline V gene data show CDR1 as SGHVS and CDR2 as FNYEAQ. The CDR3 has 13 residues. The DNA of the CDR3 is TGTGCCAGCAGCCCCTTAAGAGACTATGGCTACACCTTC. As protein: CASSPLRDYGYTF.

J is TRBJ1-2 and V is TRBV29-1, with 8 bases fitting TRBD1. J gave up 8 bases and V 5 bases, and 7 bases lay outside the gene matches. The CDR3 extends over 12 amino acids. Germline CDR1 and CDR2: SQVTM and ANQGSEA. CDR3 protein: CSVPGQESGYTF. DNA for the CDR3: TGCAGCGTTCCGGGACAGGAGAGCGGCTACACCTTC.

This chain joins TRBV6-5 and TRBJ1-1, with 7 bases identical to TRBD1. The trim removed 5 bases at V and 2 bases at J, leaving 5 bases unmatched. The V gene's germline CDR1 is MNHEY and CDR2 SVGAGI. CDR3 length: 14 amino acids. The CDR3 sequence: CASSRGQVNTEAFF. The CDR3 nucleotides read TGTGCCAGCAGTCGAGGACAGGTTAACACTGAAGCTTTCTTT.

This clone was recorded only once. The chain combines TRBV5-4 with TRBJ2-7; 11 nucleotides align to TRBD2. The CDR3 contains 15 residues. Germline loops: CDR1 SGHNT, CDR2 YYREEE (reference sequence). V dropped 3 bases and J dropped 1; count of bases not matched to a gene: 3. The CDR3 is CASSWTSGSSYEQYF. The CDR3, as DNA: TGTGCCAGCAGCTGGACTAGCGGGTCGTCCTACGAGCAGTACTTC.

The table lists this clone with a few counts. The chain uses TRBV7-9 and TRBJ2-7; tentatively, D is TRBD2 (5 bases). Germline CDR1 SEHNR, CDR2 FQNEAQ (reference sequence). This CDR3 region has 13 residues. Trimming pared 3 bases from V and 2 bases from J, leaving 8 bases between. The CDR3 loop reads CASSFPGTYEQYF. The CDR3 DNA is TGTGCCAGCAGCTTCCCCGGGACCTACGAGCAGTACTTC. The variable domain in full, completed from reference TRBV7-9 and TRBJ2-7, reads DTGVSQNPRHKITKRGQNVTFRCDPISEHNRLYWYRQTLGQGPEFLTYFQNEAQLEKSRLLSDRFSAERPKGSFSTLEIQRTEQGDSAMYLCASSFPGTYEQYFGPGTRLTVT.

J is TRBJ2-2 and V is TRBV6-1; TRBD2 matches 7 bases. CDR3 length equals 19 residues. CDR1 is MNHNS and CDR2 is SASEGT in the germline V gene. Trimming at V came to 1 base and at J to 0 bases, leaving 11 bases not matched to a gene. CDR3 loop: CASSEVSRLASPNTGELFF. In DNA form, the CDR3 reads TGTGCCAGCAGTGAAGTGTCGAGACTAGCCAGCCCGAACACCGGGGAGCTGTTTTTT.

This CDR3 is CAISSRTKNTEAFF. The CDR3 bases are TGTGCCATCAGTTCACGAACAAAGAACACTGAAGCTTTCTTT. The chain employs TRBV10-3 and TRBJ1-1; D gene ambiguous. The ends were cut back, 5 bases at V and 1 base at J, with 11 bases in the middle. From germline, CDR1 is ENHRY and CDR2 SYGVKD. The CDR3 length is 14 residues.

The chain employs TRBV6-5 and TRBJ1-2; 8 bases agree with TRBD1. The CDR3 loop spans 14 amino acids. V trimming: 5 bases; J trimming: 3 bases; junction bases outside the gene matches: 5. CDR1 and CDR2 from the germline V gene are MNHEY and SVGAGI. The CDR3 DNA reads as TGTGCCAGCAGTCCGGGACAGGTGTACTATGGCTACACCTTC. It specifies CASSPGQVYYGYTF.

The gene calls are TRBV25-1 and TRBJ2-5; 7 nucleotides align to TRBD2. Trimming at V came to 7 bases and at J to 5 bases, leaving 7 bases not matched to a gene. There are 13 residues in the CDR3. The V gene's germline CDR1 is MGHDK and CDR2 SYGVNS. The CDR3 is CASTEPAGETQYF. The CDR3 nucleotides read TGTGCCAGCACCGAACCAGCGGGGGAGACCCAGTACTTC.

The rearrangement joins TRBV4-2 to TRBJ2-1; possibly TRBD2 for D (6 bases). Germline assignment: CDR1 LGHNA and CDR2 YNFKEQ. The V and J ends lost 0 bases and 0 bases respectively, with 6 bases between them. The CDR3 extends over 15 amino acids. The CDR3 sequence: CASSQEGGSYNEQFF. For the CDR3, the DNA is TGTGCCAGCAGCCAAGAGGGGGGCTCCTACAATGAGCAGTTCTTC.

A single count supports this clone. CDR3 in amino acids: CASSLESILAGGNEQFF. CDR3 nucleotide sequence: TGTGCCAGCAGCTTAGAGAGTATTCTAGCGGGAGGCAACGAGCAGTTCTTC. The chain employs TRBV7-8 and TRBJ2-1; 11 bases are shared with TRBD2. CDR1 is SGHVS and CDR2 is FQNEAQ in the germline V gene. The V and J ends lost 1 base and 10 bases, in that order; junction bases with no gene match: 12. The CDR3 covers 17 residues.

This clone has more than one count but fewer than ten. The DNA of the CDR3 is TGTGCCAGCAGCTTGCAGGGGTCTCGTTTAACTGAGCAGTTCTTC. Amino acid sequence: CASSLQGSRLTEQFF. The chain recombines TRBV7-2 with TRBJ2-1, with a weak D call TRBD1 (6 bases). This CDR3 spans 15 amino acids. The germline V and J ends were trimmed by 3 bases and 9 bases, with 18 bases remaining between them. The germline CDR1 and CDR2 sequences are SGHTA and FQGNSA.

V and J are TRBV11-2 and TRBJ1-2; TRBD1 matches at 11 bases. Germline V lookup: CDR1 SGHAT, CDR2 FQNNGV. V lost 3 bases and J lost 6; bases outside the gene matches: 0. The CDR3 is 13 amino acids. CDR3: CASSLGQGDGYTF. The CDR3 bases are TGTGCCAGCAGCTTGGGACAGGGGGATGGCTACACCTTC.

The V gene is TRBV28, the J gene TRBJ2-5; 11 nucleotides line up with TRBD2. The germline V gene encodes CDR1 MDHEN and CDR2 SYDVKM. This CDR3 is built from 16 residues. V was clipped by 3 bases and J by 5 bases; unmatched bases: 8. Here the CDR3 DNA reads TGTGCCAGCAGTTTTCGTCTAGCGGGGGGTCGGGAGACCCAGTACTTC. This encodes CASSFRLAGGRETQYF.

Notes on this clone: At one end the junction does not follow the germline gene, possibly because of a read error. This chain connects TRBV27 to TRBJ2-7; D possibly corresponds to TRBD2 (5 bases). The length of the CDR3 is 14 residues. Looked up from germline, CDR1 is MNHEY and CDR2 is SMNVEV (reference sequence). Here the CDR3 DNA reads TGTGCCAGCAGTATATCCACTAGAGGTTACGAGCAGTACTTC. It yields the protein CASSISTRGYEQYF.

The chain joins TRBV19 to TRBJ2-1; D may be TRBD1 (5 bases). Trimming stripped 6 bases from V and 6 bases from J, with 18 bases between. The CDR3 is made up of 15 amino acids. The V gene's germline CDR1 is LNHDA and CDR2 SQIVND (reference sequence). CDR3 sequence: CASRRLGQESNEQFF. The DNA of the CDR3 is TGTGCCAGTAGGAGGCTGGGGCAGGAAAGCAATGAGCAGTTCTTC.

The J gene is TRBJ2-2, the V gene TRBV11-3; tentative D call: TRBD1 (6 bases). The germline V gene encodes CDR1 SGHNT and CDR2 YENEEA. The CDR3 contains 16 residues. The germline V and J ends were trimmed by 5 bases and 0 bases, with 13 bases remaining between them. The CDR3 reads CASSPRQETNTGELFF. In nucleotides, the CDR3 is TGTGCCAGCAGCCCTCGACAGGAAACGAACACCGGGGAGCTGTTTTTT.

This rearrangement joins TRBV6-1 to TRBJ2-7, with 14 bases that match TRBD2. This CDR3 is built from 15 residues. Germline V CDR1 and CDR2: MNHNS, SASEGT. V trimming: 5 bases; J trimming: 4 bases; junction bases outside the gene matches: 4. CDR3 sequence reads: CASSLGLAGGYEQYF. The CDR3, as DNA: TGTGCCAGCAGTCTCGGACTAGCGGGAGGTTACGAGCAGTACTTC.

The chain joins TRBV18 to TRBJ2-5; no reliable D call. The CDR3 has 15 residues. The germline gives CDR1 KGHSH, CDR2 LQKENI. The ends were cut back, 3 bases at V and 2 bases at J, with 13 bases in the middle. CDR3 region: CASSPIASTQETQYF. Here the CDR3 DNA reads TGTGCCAGCTCACCGATCGCTAGTACACAAGAGACCCAGTACTTC.

V and J are TRBV9 and TRBJ1-1, with 8 positions matching TRBD1. CDR1 is SGDLS, CDR2 YYNGEE, per germline. V trimming: 0 bases; J trimming: 11 bases; junction bases outside the gene matches: 6. This CDR3 spans 13 amino acids. The CDR3 DNA sequence: TGTGCCAGCAGCGTAGAAGGACAGGGTGACGCTTTCTTT. Protein: CASSVEGQGDAFF.

The rearrangement links TRBV27 to TRBJ2-1; maybe TRBD2 (6 bases). There are 14 residues in the CDR3. V was shortened by 7 bases and J by 0 bases, with 10 bases between the two germline ends. Germline CDR1 and CDR2: MNHEY and SMNVEV (reference sequence). As DNA, the CDR3 is TGTGCCAGCATTGGGGGGAGCTCCTACAATGAGCAGTTCTTC. The encoded protein is CASIGGSSYNEQFF.

V and J are TRBV2 and TRBJ1-1; the match to TRBD1 covers 8 bases. Trimming at V came to 5 bases and at J to 4 bases, leaving 9 bases not matched to a gene. CDR1 and CDR2 from the germline V gene are SNHLY and FYNNEI. This CDR3 is built from 15 residues. CDR3 sequence: CASSPRRQGATEAFF. The CDR3 DNA follows: TGTGCCAGCAGTCCCCGAAGGCAGGGGGCCACTGAAGCTTTCTTT. Drawing the rest from reference TRBV2 and TRBJ1-1, the complete variable domain is EPEVTQTPSHQVTQMGQEVILRCVPISNHLYFYWYRQILGQKVEFLVSFYNNEISEKSEIFDDQFSVERPDGSNFTLKIRSTKLEDSAMYFCASSPRRQGATEAFFGQGTRLTVV.

The table lists this clone with a count of one. The chain joins TRBV5-1 to TRBJ1-2; weak D call: TRBD1 (5 bases). CDR3 size: 15 residues. In germline, CDR1 is SGHRS, CDR2 YFSETQ. Trimming took 0 bases from V and 0 from J, leaving 9 bases between them. CDR3 amino acids: CASSLGGRANYGYTF. The DNA for the CDR3 is TGCGCCAGCAGCTTGGGTGGCAGGGCTAACTATGGCTACACCTTC.